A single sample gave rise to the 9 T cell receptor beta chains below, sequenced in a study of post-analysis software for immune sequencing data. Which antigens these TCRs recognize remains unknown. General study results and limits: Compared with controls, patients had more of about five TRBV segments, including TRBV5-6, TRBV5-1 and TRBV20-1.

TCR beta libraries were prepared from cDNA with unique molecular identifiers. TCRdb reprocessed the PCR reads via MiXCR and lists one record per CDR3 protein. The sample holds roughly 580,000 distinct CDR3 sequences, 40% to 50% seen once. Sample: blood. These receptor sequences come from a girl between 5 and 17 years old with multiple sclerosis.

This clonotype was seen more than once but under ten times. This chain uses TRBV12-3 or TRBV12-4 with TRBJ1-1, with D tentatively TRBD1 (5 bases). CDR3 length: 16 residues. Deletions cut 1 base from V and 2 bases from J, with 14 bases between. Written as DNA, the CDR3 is TGTGCCAGCAGTTTAGTGGCAGGAGGGGCTAACACTGAAGCTTTCTTT. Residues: CASSLVAGGANTEAFF.

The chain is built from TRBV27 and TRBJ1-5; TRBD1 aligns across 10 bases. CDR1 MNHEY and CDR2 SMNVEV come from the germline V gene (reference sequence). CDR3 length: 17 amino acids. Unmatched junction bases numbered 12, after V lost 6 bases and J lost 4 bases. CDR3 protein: CASSRTGGSPWNQPQHF. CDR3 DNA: TGTGCCAGCAGCCGGACAGGGGGTTCGCCATGGAATCAGCCCCAGCATTTT.

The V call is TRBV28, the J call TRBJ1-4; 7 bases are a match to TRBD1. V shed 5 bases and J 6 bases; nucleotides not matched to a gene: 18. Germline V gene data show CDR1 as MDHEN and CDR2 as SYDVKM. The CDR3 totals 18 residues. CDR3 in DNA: TGTGCCAGCAGTCCCGCATTGTGGACAGGCCTTACCCATGAAAAACTGTTTTTT. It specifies CASSPALWTGLTHEKLFF.

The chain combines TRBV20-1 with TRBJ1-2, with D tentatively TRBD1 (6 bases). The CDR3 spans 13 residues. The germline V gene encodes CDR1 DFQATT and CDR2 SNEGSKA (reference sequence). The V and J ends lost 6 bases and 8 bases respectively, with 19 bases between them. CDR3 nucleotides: TGCAGTGCGCTAGGAAGGTACAGGGCGGGCTACACCTTC. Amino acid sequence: CSALGRYRAGYTF.

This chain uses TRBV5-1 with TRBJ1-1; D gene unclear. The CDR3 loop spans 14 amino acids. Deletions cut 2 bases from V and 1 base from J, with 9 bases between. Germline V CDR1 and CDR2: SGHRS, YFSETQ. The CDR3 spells CASSFVGENTEAFF. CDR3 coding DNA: TGCGCCAGCAGCTTTGTGGGAGAGAACACTGAAGCTTTCTTT. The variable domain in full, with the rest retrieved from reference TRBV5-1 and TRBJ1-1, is KAGVTQTPRYLIKTRGQQVTLSCSPISGHRSVSWYQQTPGQGLQFLFEYFSETQRNKGNFPGRFSGRQFSNSRSEMNVSTLELGDSALYLCASSFVGENTEAFFGQGTRLTVV.

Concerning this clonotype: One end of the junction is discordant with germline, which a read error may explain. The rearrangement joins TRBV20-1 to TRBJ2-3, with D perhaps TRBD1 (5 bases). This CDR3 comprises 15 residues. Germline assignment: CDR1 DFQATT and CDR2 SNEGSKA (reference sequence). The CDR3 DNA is TGCAGTGCTAGAGACTCAGGGTTCGCCACAGATAAGCAGTATTTT. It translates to CSARDSGFATDKQYF.

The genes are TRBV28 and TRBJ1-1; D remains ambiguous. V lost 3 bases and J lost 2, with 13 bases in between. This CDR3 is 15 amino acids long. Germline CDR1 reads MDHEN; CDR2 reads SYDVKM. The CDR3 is CASSFSSPPNTEAFF. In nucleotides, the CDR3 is TGTGCCAGCAGTTTCAGCTCACCACCTAACACTGAAGCTTTCTTT.

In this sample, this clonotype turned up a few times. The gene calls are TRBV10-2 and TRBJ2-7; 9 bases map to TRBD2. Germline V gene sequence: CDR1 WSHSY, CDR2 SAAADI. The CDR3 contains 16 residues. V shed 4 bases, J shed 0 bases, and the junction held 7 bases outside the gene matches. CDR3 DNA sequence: TGCGCCAGCAGTGCGGGCGCTAGCGGGGACTCCTACGAGCAGTACTTC. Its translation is CASSAGASGDSYEQYF.

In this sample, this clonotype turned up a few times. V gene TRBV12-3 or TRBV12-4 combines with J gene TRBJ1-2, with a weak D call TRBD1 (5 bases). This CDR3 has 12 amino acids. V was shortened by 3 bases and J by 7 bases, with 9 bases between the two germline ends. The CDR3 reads CASSFRVTGYTF. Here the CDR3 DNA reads TGTGCCAGCAGTTTCAGGGTGACTGGCTACACCTTC.